This T cell receptor (beta chain) was recorded in a study of blood T cell repertoires in COVID-19. At the level of the study: Researchers got acute and convalescent COVID-19 samples from the United States, Italy and Spain.

Donors were grouped by their self-reported clinical history. The study counted Cohort 3 donors as recovered given two negative PCRs, clearance, or symptom resolution. In the original processing: Amplification of reference gene primers was used by the study to estimate nucleated cell counts. Repertoires were generated with immunoSEQ multiplex PCR, while TCRdb's copy carries only in-frame clones and drops some. Clonal size and the V and J genes are those of that table, whereas D and trimming came from the DNA. Here the sample spans fewer than 500,000 clones, 85% to 90% being singletons. Sequencing input: PBMCs or T cells enriched from blood (not recorded which). The receptor was isolated from a young man who had recovered from COVID-19.

CDR3 amino acids: CASSSGPYGTSGTNEQFF. In DNA form, the CDR3 reads TGTGCCAGCAGCTCAGGGCCTTACGGGACTAGCGGGACAAATGAGCAGTTCTTC. The V call is TRBV7-2, the J call TRBJ2-1; 13 bases line up with TRBD2. The CDR3 length is 18 residues. V shed 4 bases and J 7 bases; nucleotides not matched to a gene: 13. Germline lookup yields CDR1 SGHTA and CDR2 FQGNSA. The whole variable domain, remainder taken from reference TRBV7-2 and TRBJ2-1, is GAGVSQSPSNKVTEKGKDVELRCDPISGHTALYWYRQSLGQGLEFLIYFQGNSAPDKSGLPSDRFSAERTGGSVSTLTIQRTQQEDSAVYLCASSSGPYGTSGTNEQFFGPGTRLTVL.